The rows below give T cell receptor beta chains drawn from one sample of a study of CD8 T cells in Susac syndrome. TCRdb re-called the immunoSEQ multiplex PCR reads through MiXCR, storing one row per CDR3 protein. This sample has hundreds of thousands of distinct CDR3 sequences, with around nine tenths found just once. Input material: CD8+ T cells from PBMCs. The receptors stem from a human donor with multiple sclerosis. Both conserved end residues are part of each CDR3. Each record gives: J gene, clone size, D gene, V gene, CDR3 protein, CDR3 DNA. A D gene is named only where the DNA matches it firmly. Clone size is given for some rows only: seen once, a few or many times, or a class if the clone is expanded.

TRBJ1-1,.,.,TRBV9,CASSKGTEAFF,TGTGCCAGCAGTAAGGGCACTGAAGCTTTCTTT
TRBJ2-1,.,.,TRBV20-1,CSAGGSEQFF,TGCAGTGCTGGCGGCTCGGAGCAGTTCTTC
TRBJ2-7,.,.,TRBV15,CATSRDQADYEQYF,TGTGCCACCAGCAGAGATCAGGCGGACTACGAGCAGTACTTC
TRBJ2-3,once,.,TRBV27,CASSSLAVDVYTQYF,TGTGCCAGCAGCTCGTTGGCGGTAGATGTATATACGCAGTATTTT
TRBJ2-1,.,.,TRBV27,CASSPPRGRTVHEQFF,TGTGCCAGCAGCCCCCCCCGGGGCAGGACGGTCCATGAGCAGTTCTTC
TRBJ2-1,once,.,TRBV6-2/TRBV6-3,CASSLISSYNEQFF,TGTGCCAGCAGTTTGATCAGCTCCTACAATGAGCAGTTCTTC
TRBJ1-2,.,TRBD1,TRBV6-5,CASSSSTGPGDYGYTF,TGTGCCAGCAGTTCATCGACAGGGCCGGGGGACTATGGCTACACCTTC
TRBJ2-7,few,.,TRBV20-1,CSARAGTGQYF,TGCAGTGCTAGAGCGGGGACCGGGCAGTACTTC
TRBJ2-7,.,TRBD1,TRBV6-5,CASSGQELYEQYF,TGTGCCAGCAGTGGACAGGAGCTTTACGAGCAGTACTTC
TRBJ1-2,.,TRBD1,TRBV7-9,CASSLAGQSSPDYGYTF,TGTGCCAGCAGCTTAGCGGGACAGTCCTCCCCTGACTATGGCTACACCTTC
TRBJ2-1,.,.,TRBV19,CASSMTGGTYNEQFF,TGTGCCAGTAGTATGACCGGGGGCACCTACAATGAGCAGTTCTTC
TRBJ1-1,.,.,TRBV20-1,CSAPYREMNTEAFF,TGCAGTGCTCCTTACAGGGAGATGAACACTGAAGCTTTCTTT
TRBJ2-1,.,.,TRBV28,CASSFGSSRRFF,TGTGCCAGCAGTTTTGGCTCCAGTCGTCGGTTCTTC
TRBJ2-5,.,.,TRBV3-1,CASSHPGTGEETQYF,TGTGCCAGCAGCCACCCTGGGACTGGGGAAGAGACCCAGTACTTC